This T cell receptor (beta chain) stems from a study of blood T cell repertoires in COVID-19. About the study: The United States, Italy and Spain provided the acute and convalescent COVID-19 samples. T cells, B-cell-depleted T cells, or PBMCs provided the cDNA or gDNA that served as material.

Recruitment covered 20 to 25 US areas and drew participants whose ages spanned roughly 18 to 100 years. Categorization into cohorts depended on clinical history that participants reported. The CDR3 covers 11 residues. CDR1 and CDR2 (germline): SQVTM, ANQGSEA. V gave up 5 bases and J gave up 6 bases, with 9 bases separating them. Method: immunoSEQ multiplex PCR; TCRdb's copy keeps in-frame clones and lacks some. The sample comprises over 350,000 clones, around 90% of which are singletons, and more than 1% rests with the top ten. The sequenced material came from PBMCs or T cells enriched from blood (not recorded which). This sequence originates from a woman under 30 who had recovered from COVID-19. The chain uses TRBV29-1 and TRBJ2-3; D is uncertain. The CDR3 DNA reads TGCAGCGTTCTGGCGGAGGATACGCAGTATTTT. Translating it yields CSVLAEDTQYF.